These 10 T cell receptor beta chains share one sample of origin, sequenced in a study of blood T cell repertoires in COVID-19. The assay was immunoSEQ multiplex PCR, and TCRdb's table has in-frame clones only and misses some. Altogether some 130,000 clones are present, 84% being singletons, with the ten largest covering 2% to 3%. Material for sequencing was PBMCs or T cells enriched from blood (not recorded which). The origin of the receptors is a man in his forties with acute COVID-19.

The chain carries TRBV5-1 and TRBJ1-5; D is unresolved. The V end was cut by 5 bases, the J end by 4 bases, with 10 bases between. This CDR3 spans 13 amino acids. Germline values: CDR1 SGHRS, CDR2 YFSETQ. CDR3 DNA sequence: TGCGCCAGCAGATGGGGAGAAAATCAGCCCCAGCATTTT. It codes for CASRWGENQPQHF.

The chain recombines TRBV24-1 with TRBJ2-7; 16 nucleotides align to TRBD2. The trim removed 3 bases at V and 6 bases at J, leaving 1 base unmatched. CDR1 is KGHDR and CDR2 is SFDVKD in the germline V gene. The CDR3 spans 15 residues. The CDR3 sequence: CATSDGTSGRVEQYF. CDR3 DNA: TGTGCCACCAGTGATGGGACTAGCGGGAGGGTCGAGCAGTACTTC.

This chain connects TRBV30 to TRBJ2-2; 10 bases map to TRBD1. The CDR3 totals 15 residues. CDR1 and CDR2 (germline): GTSNPN, SVGIG (reference sequence). The V and J ends lost 1 base and 5 bases, in that order; junction bases with no gene match: 4. The CDR3 loop is CAWSGDRGWTGELFF. DNA for the CDR3: TGTGCCTGGAGTGGGGACAGGGGCTGGACCGGGGAGCTGTTTTTT.

The V and J genes are TRBV6-5 and TRBJ1-4; perhaps TRBD1 as D (6 bases). V lost 0 bases and J lost 2, with 10 bases in between. CDR1 is MNHEY and CDR2 is SVGAGI in the germline V gene. The CDR3 runs 16 residues. The CDR3 here is CASSYSRGGTNEKLFF. CDR3 DNA sequence: TGTGCCAGCAGTTACTCGAGGGGGGGCACTAATGAAAAACTGTTTTTT.

The gene calls are TRBV3-1 (or the pseudogene TRBV3-2) and TRBJ2-7; TRBD1 might be the D (8 bases). The V and J ends lost 6 bases and 1 base respectively, with 10 bases between them. Per germline, CDR1 LGHDT and CDR2 YNNKEL (reference sequence). The CDR3 extends over 13 amino acids. The CDR3 nucleotides are TGTGCCAGCAGACAGGGGGGGTCCTACGAGCAGTACTTC. Its translation: CASRQGGSYEQYF.

This clone has more than one count but fewer than ten. This sequence joins TRBV2 and TRBJ2-5, with D possibly being TRBD1 (6 bases). The CDR3 covers 11 residues. Germline lookup yields CDR1 SNHLY and CDR2 FYNNEI. The germline V and J ends were trimmed by 7 bases and 4 bases, with 7 bases remaining between them. The CDR3 sequence: CASKGGETQYF. In DNA, the CDR3 is TGTGCCAGCAAAGGGGGAGAGACCCAGTACTTC.

The chain uses TRBV19 and TRBJ1-2; D possibly corresponds to TRBD1 (6 bases). The CDR3 consists of 14 residues. Trimming took off 1 base at V and 3 bases at J, with 9 bases between the two ends. Germline V lookup: CDR1 LNHDA, CDR2 SQIVND (reference sequence). The chain's CDR3 is CASSIGGHYYGYTF. CDR3 DNA sequence: TGTGCCAGTAGTATAGGGGGACACTACTATGGCTACACCTTC.

The genes are TRBV28 and TRBJ2-2; 11 bases match TRBD2. The CDR3 spans 16 residues. Germline V CDR1 and CDR2: MDHEN, SYDVKM. V gave up 2 bases and J gave up 4 bases; unmatched junction bases: 3. The CDR3 protein is CASSLIAGGTTGELFF. CDR3 nucleotides: TGTGCCAGCAGTTTAATAGCGGGAGGGACCACCGGGGAGCTGTTTTTT.

This clone showed up just once. V gene TRBV19 combines with J gene TRBJ1-4; D is possibly TRBD1 (5 bases). Germline V lookup: CDR1 LNHDA, CDR2 SQIVND (reference sequence). Trimming pared 4 bases from V and 0 bases from J, leaving 6 bases between. This CDR3 has 14 residues. The CDR3 region has the DNA TGTGCCAGTAGTACGACAGCAACTAATGAAAAACTGTTTTTT. Protein: CASSTTATNEKLFF. The whole variable domain, filled in from reference TRBV19 and TRBJ1-4, reads DGGITQSPKYLFRKEGQNVTLSCEQNLNHDAMYWYRQDPGQGLRLIYYSQIVNDFQKGDIAEGYSVSREKKESFPLTVTSAQKNPTAFYLCASSTTATNEKLFFGSGTQLSVL.

This clone was seen only a few times. The chain is built from TRBV19 and TRBJ1-4, with 7 bases lining up with TRBD1. The CDR3 loop spans 16 amino acids. Germline values: CDR1 LNHDA, CDR2 SQIVND (reference sequence). Trimming cost V 5 bases and J 0 bases; bases outside gene matches: 6. The DNA for the CDR3 is TGTGCCAGTAGTCCGACAGGGACCGCAACTAATGAAAAACTGTTTTTT. Protein: CASSPTGTATNEKLFF.